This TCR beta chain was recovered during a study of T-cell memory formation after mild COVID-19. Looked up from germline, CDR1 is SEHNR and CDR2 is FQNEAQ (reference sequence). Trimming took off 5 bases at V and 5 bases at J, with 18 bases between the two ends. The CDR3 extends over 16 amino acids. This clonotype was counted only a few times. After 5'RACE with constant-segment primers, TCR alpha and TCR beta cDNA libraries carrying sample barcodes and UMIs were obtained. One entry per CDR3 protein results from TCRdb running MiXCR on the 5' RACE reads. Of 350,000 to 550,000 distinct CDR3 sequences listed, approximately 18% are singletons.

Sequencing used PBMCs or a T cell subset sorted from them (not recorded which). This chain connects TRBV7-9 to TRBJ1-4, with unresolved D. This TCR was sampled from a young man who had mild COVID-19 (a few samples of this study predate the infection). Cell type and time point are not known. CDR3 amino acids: CASSRGSLEGNEKLFF. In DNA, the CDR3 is TGTGCCAGCAGCCGTGGTAGCCTAGAGGGAAATGAAAAACTGTTTTTT.